The clone carrying this T cell receptor beta chain showed up just once. The data were obtained in a study of OX40 agonist ivuxolimab in advanced cancers. Study background: Administration of intravenous ivuxolimab to patients occurred every 2 weeks at 0.01 to 10 mg/kg.

Sequenced by immunoSEQ multiplex PCR; TCRdb stores in-frame clones only, minus some. The sample carries about 30,000 clones, 70% to 90% recorded once. J was trimmed by 6 bases and V by 5 bases; bases with no gene match: 9. CDR3 length: 14 residues. Germline V gives CDR1 SGHAT, CDR2 FQNNGV. This clonotype was sampled from an adult with an advanced solid tumor such as melanoma, head and neck, liver or kidney cancer. V is TRBV11-2 and J is TRBJ1-2; 7 nucleotides match TRBD1. The specimen comprised CD4+ or CD8+ T cells sorted from blood, sampled in a trial of the OX40 agonist ivuxolimab. The CDR3 nucleotides are TGTGCCAGCAGCCCGTTGACAGGGTGGAATGGCTACACCTTC. This sequence encodes CASSPLTGWNGYTF.